This T cell receptor (beta chain) is drawn from a study of human T cells and chemical hapten exposure. Study as a whole: On the upper back, patch tests were applied with 0.01% DPC and read at 6 days. Study-level points and caveats: TCRs above 1 in 1000 frequency did not change with DPC sensitization. With patch test score, the counts of PT1 expanded TCRs showed a positive correlation.

Turning to this clonotype: Antigen: not known.

Unique molecular identifiers were linked by the library to individual cDNA molecules. From the RACE reads, TCRdb called clonotypes with MiXCR, one entry per CDR3 protein. This sample has roughly 84,000 distinct CDR3 sequences; 10% to 14% occur once, and the top ten carry around 3.8%. Time point denoted: patch test 3, about 24 weeks after DPC sensitization. Documented treatment: therapeutic diphenylcyclopropenone sensitization with weekly scalp DPC. The CDR3 length is 13 residues. The V gene end was trimmed by 4 bases and the J gene end by 7 bases; junction bases not matched to a gene: 4. This specimen consisted of whole blood, obtained in connection with sensitization to the hapten diphenylcyclopropenone (DPC). This receptor was obtained from a woman aged 50 to 60 with alopecia areata. Some clones in this sample may be carry-over from other donors' samples. The chain carries TRBV12-3 or TRBV12-4 and TRBJ2-7; 10 bases line up with TRBD2. The CDR3 coding sequence is TGTGCCAGCAGTTGGAAAGCGGGAGGGGAGCAGTACTTC. The encoded protein is CASSWKAGGEQYF.